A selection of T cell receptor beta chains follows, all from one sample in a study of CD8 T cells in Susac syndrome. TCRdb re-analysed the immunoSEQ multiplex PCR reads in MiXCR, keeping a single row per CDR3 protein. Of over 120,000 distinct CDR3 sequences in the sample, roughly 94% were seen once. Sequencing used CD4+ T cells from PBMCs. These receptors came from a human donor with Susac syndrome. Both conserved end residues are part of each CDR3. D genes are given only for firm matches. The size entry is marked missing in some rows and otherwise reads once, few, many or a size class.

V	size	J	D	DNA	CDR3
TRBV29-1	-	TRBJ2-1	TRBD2	TGCAGCGTGTCAAAAGGGACTAGCTATCATGATGAGCAGTTCTTC	CSVSKGTSYHDEQFF
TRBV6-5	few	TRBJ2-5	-	TGTGCCAGCAGTTACGGCCAAGAGACCCAGTACTTC	CASSYGQETQYF
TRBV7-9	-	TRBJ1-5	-	TGTGCCAGCAGCCCATGGGGTGCCCATCAGCCCCAGCATTTT	CASSPWGAHQPQHF
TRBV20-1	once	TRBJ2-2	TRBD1	TGCAGTGCTAGAGATCGGTTTGGCCCAAGGACAGGGGGCTTAGGGAACACCGGGGAGCTGTTTTTT	CSARDRFGPRTGGLGNTGELFF
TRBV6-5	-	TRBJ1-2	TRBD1	TGTGCCAGCAGTTACTTAGGGACAGGTCCCTATGGCTACACCTTC	CASSYLGTGPYGYTF
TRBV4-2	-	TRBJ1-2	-	TGTGCCAGCAGCCAAGAAGGCCAGGGAGTCGGCTACACCTTC	CASSQEGQGVGYTF
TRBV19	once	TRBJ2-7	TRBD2	TGTGCCAGTAGTTTAAGACTAGCGGGAGCGGCGTACGAGCAGTACTTC	CASSLRLAGAAYEQYF
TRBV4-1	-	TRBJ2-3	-	TGCGCCAGCAGCCAAGATCATGGGGCCTTTAAGATGGATTTT	CASSQDHGAFKMDF
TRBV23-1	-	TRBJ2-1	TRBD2	TGCGCCAGCACGCCAAACATCCTTCCTAGCGGGGGAACCTCCTACAATGAGCAGTTCTTC	CASTPNILPSGGTSYNEQFF
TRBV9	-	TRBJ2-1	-	TGTGCCAGCTCGATCCAATCCTACAATGAGCAGTTCTTC	CASSIQSYNEQFF
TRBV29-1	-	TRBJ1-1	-	TGCAGCGTTGAAGCGGGGCCTGAAGCTTTCTTT	CSVEAGPEAFF
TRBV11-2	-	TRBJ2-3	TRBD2	TGTGCCAGCAGCTCTAGCGGGGTCGGGGATACGCAGTATTTT	CASSSSGVGDTQYF
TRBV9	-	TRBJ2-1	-	TGTGCCAGCAGCGTAGGATTTAGCGGATCCTACAATGAGCAGTTCTTC	CASSVGFSGSYNEQFF
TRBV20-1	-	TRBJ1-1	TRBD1	TGCAGTGCTAGAGATTCGGGACAGGGAGATACTGAAGCTTTCTTT	CSARDSGQGDTEAFF
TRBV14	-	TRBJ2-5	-	TGTGCCAGCAGCCAAGACCTAGAGGGGACCCAGTACTTC	CASSQDLEGTQYF
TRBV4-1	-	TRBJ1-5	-	TGCGCCAGCAGCCAAGTGGGTGCACAGGGCGCCGGGCAGCCCCAGCATTTT	CASSQVGAQGAGQPQHF
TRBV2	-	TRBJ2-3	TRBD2	TGTGTCACATCCGGGGGGGTCACAGATACGCAGTATTTT	CVTSGGVTDTQYF
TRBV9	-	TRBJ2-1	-	TGTGCCAGCAGCGTAGAGGCTTTTTCCTACAATGAGCAGTTCTTC	CASSVEAFSYNEQFF
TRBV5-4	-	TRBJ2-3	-	TGTGCCAGCACTGTAACTAGCACAGATACGCAGTATTTT	CASTVTSTDTQYF
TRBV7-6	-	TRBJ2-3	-	TGTGCCAGCAGCTCCGTGCCGGGGACGAATACGCAGTATTTT	CASSSVPGTNTQYF
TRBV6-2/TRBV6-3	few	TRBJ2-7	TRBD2	TGTGCCAGCAGTCTAGCGGGCCCCTACGAGCAGTACTTC	CASSLAGPYEQYF
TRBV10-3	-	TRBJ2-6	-	TGTGCCATCAGTGCGGGGCTTAGCTCTGGGGCCAACGTCCTGACTTTC	CAISAGLSSGANVLTF
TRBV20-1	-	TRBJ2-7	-	TGCAGTGCTAGCCCTTCCGGGGGACTCTCCGGGGGAGAGCAGTACTTC	CSASPSGGLSGGEQYF
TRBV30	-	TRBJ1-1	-	TGTGCCTGGAGTAGGACCGTAACGAACACTGAAGCTTTCTTT	CAWSRTVTNTEAFF
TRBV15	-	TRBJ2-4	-	TGTGCCACCGGTGCAGCGGTTACGAAAGGGGGAAACATTCAGTACTTC	CATGAAVTKGGNIQYF
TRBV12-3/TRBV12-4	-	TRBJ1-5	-	TGTGCCAGCAGGCCTGGTGGTGAATATAGCAATCAGCCCCAGCATTTT	CASRPGGEYSNQPQHF
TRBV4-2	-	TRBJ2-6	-	TGTGCCAGCAGCCCCCTCAGGGGACCCAGCTCTGGGGCCAACGTCCTGACTTTC	CASSPLRGPSSGANVLTF
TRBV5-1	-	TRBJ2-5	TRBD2	TGCGCCAGCGTGACTAGCGGGAGTAGCCAGGAGACCCAGTACTTC	CASVTSGSSQETQYF
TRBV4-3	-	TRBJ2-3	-	TGCGCCAGCAGCCAAGCTGCGCTGGAGGGAAATACGCAGTATTTT	CASSQAALEGNTQYF
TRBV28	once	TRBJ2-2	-	TGTGCCAGCATTACCGGGCCCCAAACCGGGGAGCTGTTTTTT	CASITGPQTGELFF
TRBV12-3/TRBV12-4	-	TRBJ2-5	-	TGTGCCAGCAGTATTCTCGGCACCCAGTACTTC	CASSILGTQYF
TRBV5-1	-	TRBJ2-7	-	TGCGCCAGCAGCGGAATTAAGGCAGCCACCTACGAGCAGTACTTC	CASSGIKAATYEQYF
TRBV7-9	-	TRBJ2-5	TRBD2	TGTGCCAGCAGCGCGTTGGGACTAGCGGGAGGGGAGACCCAGTACTTC	CASSALGLAGGETQYF